This is a list of T cell receptor beta chains from one sample in a study of CD8+CD57+ T cells in acquired aplastic anemia. TCRdb re-derived calls from the reads in MiXCR, one entry per CDR3 protein. The sample has 150,000 to 200,000 distinct CDR3 sequences, 50% to 75% seen once. The material sequenced was sorted CD4+, CD8+, or CD8+CD57+ T cells (not recorded which) from PBMCs. These receptors originate from a human donor with severe aplastic anemia or a healthy control (not recorded which). The CDR3 runs from the conserved cysteine through the conserved F or W. The D gene is left open where the match is weak. The size field is filled for only some rows; it gives once, few, many or a size class.

D: NA
V: TRBV20-1
size: NA
J: TRBJ2-1
CDR3: CSAVAVSYNEQFF
DNA: TGCAGTGCTGTAGCGGTCTCCTACAATGAGCAGTTCTTC

D: NA
V: TRBV9
size: NA
J: TRBJ2-5
CDR3: CASSTGQRPVGETQYF
DNA: TGTGCCAGCAGCACTGGACAGCGCCCAGTTGGGGAGACCCAGTACTTC

D: TRBD1
V: TRBV20-1
size: NA
J: TRBJ2-7
CDR3: CSASASGTGSDEQYF
DNA: TGCAGTGCTAGTGCATCCGGGACAGGGAGCGACGAGCAGTACTTC

D: TRBD1
V: TRBV7-7
size: few
J: TRBJ2-7
CDR3: CASSLGTGLDEQYF
DNA: TGTGCTAGCAGCTTAGGGACAGGGCTCGACGAGCAGTACTTC

D: TRBD2
V: TRBV4-1
size: NA
J: TRBJ2-7
CDR3: CASSQRVGGSYEQYF
DNA: TGCGCCAGCAGCCAACGAGTTGGCGGGAGCTACGAGCAGTACTTC

D: NA
V: TRBV6-1
size: NA
J: TRBJ2-1
CDR3: CASSDRGRGLEQSF
DNA: TGTGCCAGCAGTGACCGGGGACGGGGGCTGGAGCAGTCCTTC

D: NA
V: TRBV7-8
size: few
J: TRBJ1-5
CDR3: CASSHDGYQPQHF
DNA: TGTGCCAGCAGCCACGACGGATATCAGCCCCAGCATTTT

D: TRBD1
V: TRBV9
size: NA
J: TRBJ1-2
CDR3: CASSVDREYNYGYTF
DNA: TGTGCCAGCAGCGTCGACAGGGAGTATAACTATGGCTACACCTTC

D: NA
V: TRBV10-3
size: few
J: TRBJ2-6
CDR3: CAISEAGADTEAF
DNA: TGTGCCATCAGTGAGGCAGGGGCTGACACTGAAGCTTTC

D: NA
V: TRBV20-1
size: NA
J: TRBJ1-5
CDR3: CSAAPYHQPQHF
DNA: TGCAGTGCCGCCCCTTACCATCAGCCCCAGCATTTT

D: TRBD2
V: TRBV20-1
size: NA
J: TRBJ2-1
CDR3: CSAAWWRLAGDNEQFF
DNA: TGCAGTGCGGCATGGTGGAGACTAGCGGGGGACAATGAGCAGTTCTTC

D: TRBD1
V: TRBV7-4
size: once
J: TRBJ1-2
CDR3: CASSITYRGHGYTF
DNA: TGTGCCAGCAGCATAACCTACAGGGGCCATGGCTACACCTTC

D: TRBD1
V: TRBV19
size: many
J: TRBJ1-2
CDR3: CASSGLRQGGYGYTF
DNA: TGTGCCAGTAGTGGGCTAAGACAGGGCGGCTATGGCTACACCTTC

D: NA
V: TRBV27
size: NA
J: TRBJ2-5
CDR3: CASSYGRGRLQETQYF
DNA: TGTGCCAGCAGTTACGGTCGGGGACGGCTACAAGAGACCCAGTACTTC

D: TRBD2
V: TRBV20-1
size: NA
J: TRBJ2-7
CDR3: CSARDARTSGGYEQYF
DNA: TGCAGTGCTAGAGATGCTAGGACTAGCGGGGGATACGAGCAGTACTTC

D: NA
V: TRBV27
size: many
J: TRBJ2-7
CDR3: CASSLSMGVNYEQYF
DNA: TGTGCCAGCAGTTTATCGATGGGGGTGAACTACGAGCAGTACTTC

D: TRBD1
V: TRBV5-1
size: NA
J: TRBJ1-1
CDR3: CASSPGGQDARAFF
DNA: TGCGCCAGCAGCCCAGGGGGACAGGATGCGCGTGCTTTCTTT

D: NA
V: TRBV20-1
size: few
J: TRBJ2-3
CDR3: CSAPGASTDTQYF
DNA: TGCAGTGCTCCGGGGGCTAGCACAGATACGCAGTATTTT

D: TRBD2
V: TRBV11-2
size: few
J: TRBJ2-7
CDR3: CASSLAGIGTSGSYEQYF
DNA: TGTGCCAGCAGCTTAGCTGGAATCGGGACTAGCGGGAGCTACGAGCAGTACTTC

D: TRBD1
V: TRBV10-3
size: NA
J: TRBJ1-6
CDR3: CGISWTGDINNSPLHF
DNA: TGTGGCATCAGTTGGACAGGAGACATCAATAATTCACCCCTCCACTTT

D: NA
V: TRBV20-1
size: NA
J: TRBJ1-5
CDR3: CSAPVADQPQHF
DNA: TGCAGTGCCCCCGTCGCAGATCAGCCCCAGCATTTT

D: NA
V: TRBV9
size: many
J: TRBJ2-7
CDR3: CASSEPSGTGSSYEQYF
DNA: TGTGCCAGCAGCGAACCATCCGGGACGGGGAGCTCCTACGAGCAGTACTTC

D: NA
V: TRBV20-1
size: NA
J: TRBJ2-2
CDR3: CSARRGQSNTGELFF
DNA: TGCAGTGCTAGGCGAGGGCAGTCGAACACCGGGGAGCTGTTTTTT

D: NA
V: TRBV24-1
size: NA
J: TRBJ2-7
CDR3: CATSDASSRGEQYF
DNA: TGTGCCACCAGTGACGCGAGTTCCCGCGGCGAGCAGTACTTC

D: NA
V: TRBV19
size: NA
J: TRBJ1-3
CDR3: CASNGDQPGNTIYF
DNA: TGTGCCAGTAATGGGGACCAACCTGGAAACACCATATATTTT

D: NA
V: TRBV7-9
size: NA
J: TRBJ1-5
CDR3: CASSLGLASNEHF
DNA: TGTGCCAGCAGCTTAGGCCTAGCAAGCAATGAGCATTTT

D: NA
V: TRBV18
size: NA
J: TRBJ2-1
CDR3: CANPSEEDIF
DNA: TGTGCCAACCCTAGCGAGGAAGACATCTTC

D: NA
V: TRBV12-3/TRBV12-4
size: NA
J: TRBJ1-1
CDR3: CASRRRENTEAFF
DNA: TGTGCCAGCAGACGGCGGGAGAACACTGAAGCTTTCTTT

D: NA
V: TRBV11-2
size: many
J: TRBJ2-7
CDR3: CASSLRLAGPTYEQYF
DNA: TGTGCCAGCAGCTTAAGGCTCGCGGGACCTACCTACGAGCAGTACTTC

D: TRBD2
V: TRBV7-8
size: NA
J: TRBJ2-1
CDR3: CASSGSTGGAHNEQFF
DNA: TGTGCCAGCAGCGGTTCCACGGGGGGGGCTCACAATGAGCAGTTCTTC